The rows below give T cell receptor beta chains drawn from one sample of a study of blood T cell repertoires in COVID-19. TCRdb's table, derived via immunoSEQ multiplex PCR, lists solely in-frame clones and lacks some. The data contain roughly 120,000 clones, 65% to 80% of them seen just once; the ten biggest clones take up roughly 2.7%. What was sequenced was peripheral blood. These receptors were collected from a middle-aged man with acute or convalescent COVID-19. The CDR3 runs from the conserved cysteine through the conserved F or W. The D gene is left open where the match is weak. Expanded clones get a size class; other rows say once, few or many, or leave the size out.

V gene: TRBV3-1/TRBV3-2; D gene: TRBD2; J gene: TRBJ2-1; clone size: -; CDR3 protein: CASSQRTSGSFYNEQFF; CDR3 DNA: TGTGCCAGCAGCCAACGGACTAGCGGGAGTTTTTACAATGAGCAGTTCTTC
V gene: TRBV4-1; D gene: -; J gene: TRBJ2-7; clone size: few; CDR3 protein: CASSQDDAGSSYEQYF; CDR3 DNA: TGCGCCAGCAGCCAAGATGATGCGGGCAGCTCCTACGAGCAGTACTTC
V gene: TRBV4-2; D gene: -; J gene: TRBJ2-2; clone size: few; CDR3 protein: CASSQDELAGELFF; CDR3 DNA: TGTGCCAGCAGCCAAGATGAGCTAGCCGGGGAGCTGTTTTTT
V gene: TRBV18; D gene: TRBD2; J gene: TRBJ2-1; clone size: -; CDR3 protein: CASSPFIGTSDYNEQFF; CDR3 DNA: TGTGCCAGCTCACCGTTCATCGGGACTAGCGACTACAATGAGCAGTTCTTC
V gene: TRBV19; D gene: TRBD1; J gene: TRBJ1-5; clone size: -; CDR3 protein: CASTSVPGQGWNPQHF; CDR3 DNA: TGTGCCAGTACCTCAGTCCCGGGACAGGGGTGGAATCCCCAGCATTTT
V gene: TRBV19; D gene: TRBD2; J gene: TRBJ2-5; clone size: -; CDR3 protein: CASSIDGRGETQYF; CDR3 DNA: TGTGCCAGTAGTATAGACGGGAGGGGAGAGACCCAGTACTTC
V gene: TRBV5-1; D gene: TRBD1; J gene: TRBJ1-3; clone size: -; CDR3 protein: CASSLARQGLSGNTIYF; CDR3 DNA: TGCGCCAGCAGCTTAGCCCGACAGGGACTCTCCGGAAACACCATATATTTT
V gene: TRBV28; D gene: TRBD1; J gene: TRBJ1-6; clone size: -; CDR3 protein: CASRHKGDRLSYNSPLHF; CDR3 DNA: TGTGCCAGCAGGCACAAAGGGGACAGGCTCTCCTATAATTCACCCCTCCACTTT
V gene: TRBV9; D gene: -; J gene: TRBJ2-5; clone size: few; CDR3 protein: CASSVGGWETQYF; CDR3 DNA: TGTGCCAGCAGCGTAGGCGGGTGGGAGACCCAGTACTTC
V gene: TRBV7-9; D gene: -; J gene: TRBJ2-1; clone size: -; CDR3 protein: CASSLARDAHNEQFF; CDR3 DNA: TGTGCCAGCAGCTTAGCGCGGGACGCCCACAATGAGCAGTTCTTC
V gene: TRBV5-1; D gene: TRBD2; J gene: TRBJ2-3; clone size: -; CDR3 protein: CASSQGLESDTQYF; CDR3 DNA: TGCGCCAGCAGCCAGGGACTAGAGTCAGATACGCAGTATTTT
V gene: TRBV11-2; D gene: TRBD1; J gene: TRBJ2-7; clone size: -; CDR3 protein: CASSSQGTGDDEQYF; CDR3 DNA: TGTGCCAGCAGCTCTCAGGGGACAGGGGATGACGAGCAGTACTTC
V gene: TRBV3-1/TRBV3-2; D gene: -; J gene: TRBJ1-5; clone size: -; CDR3 protein: CASSQGADQPQHF; CDR3 DNA: TGTGCCAGCAGCCAAGGAGCGGATCAGCCCCAGCATTTT
V gene: TRBV6-6; D gene: TRBD1; J gene: TRBJ1-1; clone size: -; CDR3 protein: CASTSPQGGNTEAFF; CDR3 DNA: TGTGCCAGCACCTCACCTCAGGGGGGGAACACTGAAGCTTTCTTT
V gene: TRBV11-2; D gene: -; J gene: TRBJ1-5; clone size: -; CDR3 protein: CASSLDLGSNQPQHF; CDR3 DNA: TGTGCCAGCAGCTTAGATCTTGGCAGCAATCAGCCCCAGCATTTT
V gene: TRBV11-3; D gene: TRBD2; J gene: TRBJ2-1; clone size: -; CDR3 protein: CASALLAGGSSYNEQFF; CDR3 DNA: TGTGCCAGCGCGTTACTAGCGGGGGGGAGCTCCTACAATGAGCAGTTCTTC
V gene: TRBV5-1; D gene: TRBD1; J gene: TRBJ2-5; clone size: -; CDR3 protein: CASSTGTAKETQYF; CDR3 DNA: TGCGCCAGCAGCACCGGGACAGCCAAAGAGACCCAGTACTTC
V gene: TRBV7-9; D gene: -; J gene: TRBJ2-1; clone size: -; CDR3 protein: CASTFLGTRSPFF; CDR3 DNA: TGTGCCAGCACCTTTCTAGGGACAAGGAGCCCATTCTTC
V gene: TRBV6-5; D gene: TRBD1; J gene: TRBJ1-1; clone size: -; CDR3 protein: CASGQGQHTEAFF; CDR3 DNA: TGTGCCAGCGGACAGGGCCAGCACACTGAAGCTTTCTTT
V gene: TRBV24-1; D gene: -; J gene: TRBJ2-3; clone size: -; CDR3 protein: CATSDSTRLADTQYF; CDR3 DNA: TGTGCCACCAGTGATTCTACTAGGTTGGCAGATACGCAGTATTTT
V gene: TRBV30; D gene: -; J gene: TRBJ2-7; clone size: -; CDR3 protein: CAWSVFFAGSYEQYF; CDR3 DNA: TGTGCCTGGAGTGTCTTCTTCGCGGGCTCCTACGAGCAGTACTTC
V gene: TRBV5-5; D gene: -; J gene: TRBJ1-4; clone size: -; CDR3 protein: CASSLGTDNEKLFF; CDR3 DNA: TGTGCCAGCAGCTTGGGGACAGACAATGAAAAACTGTTTTTT
V gene: TRBV7-8; D gene: TRBD1; J gene: TRBJ2-5; clone size: few; CDR3 protein: CASSTGVQETQYF; CDR3 DNA: TGTGCCAGCAGCACAGGGGTCCAAGAGACCCAGTACTTC
V gene: TRBV5-1; D gene: TRBD1; J gene: TRBJ1-6; clone size: -; CDR3 protein: CASSTGTENSPLHF; CDR3 DNA: TGCGCCAGCAGCACCGGGACAGAGAATTCACCCCTCCACTTT
V gene: TRBV28; D gene: -; J gene: TRBJ2-2; clone size: -; CDR3 protein: CASSPHTDRPGELFF; CDR3 DNA: TGTGCCAGCAGTCCACACACCGACAGACCCGGGGAGCTGTTTTTT
V gene: TRBV10-3; D gene: TRBD1; J gene: TRBJ1-5; clone size: -; CDR3 protein: CATQASRTGHNQPQHF; CDR3 DNA: TGTGCCACCCAAGCCTCCCGGACAGGACACAATCAGCCCCAGCATTTT
V gene: TRBV11-2; D gene: -; J gene: TRBJ2-5; clone size: -; CDR3 protein: CASSLRSGTSEETQYF; CDR3 DNA: TGTGCCAGCAGCCTCCGATCCGGGACTTCTGAAGAGACCCAGTACTTC
V gene: TRBV4-2; D gene: -; J gene: TRBJ2-3; clone size: -; CDR3 protein: CASSQDGRSTDTQYF; CDR3 DNA: TGTGCCAGCAGCCAAGACGGTCGGTCCACAGATACGCAGTATTTT
V gene: TRBV7-6; D gene: TRBD2; J gene: TRBJ2-1; clone size: -; CDR3 protein: CASSGGTSGYNEQFF; CDR3 DNA: TGTGCCAGCAGCGGCGGGACTAGCGGCTACAATGAGCAGTTCTTC
V gene: TRBV7-9; D gene: -; J gene: TRBJ1-2; clone size: once; CDR3 protein: CASSSQGPGVDGYTF; CDR3 DNA: TGTGCCAGCAGCTCCCAAGGTCCAGGGGTCGATGGCTACACCTTC
V gene: TRBV11-3; D gene: TRBD2; J gene: TRBJ2-7; clone size: -; CDR3 protein: CASSTSSGGSYEQYF; CDR3 DNA: TGTGCCAGCAGCACCTCTAGCGGGGGATCCTACGAGCAGTACTTC
V gene: TRBV27; D gene: TRBD1; J gene: TRBJ2-1; clone size: many; CDR3 protein: CASSLTGTGYNEQFF; CDR3 DNA: TGTGCCAGCAGTCTCACCGGGACAGGGTACAATGAGCAGTTCTTC
V gene: TRBV18; D gene: TRBD2; J gene: TRBJ2-1; clone size: -; CDR3 protein: CASSPPGTSGAYNEQFF; CDR3 DNA: TGTGCCAGCTCACCACCGGGGACTAGCGGAGCCTACAATGAGCAGTTCTTC
V gene: TRBV9; D gene: TRBD1; J gene: TRBJ2-3; clone size: -; CDR3 protein: CASSVTGTGGLDTQYF; CDR3 DNA: TGTGCCAGCAGCGTTACCGGGACAGGGGGCCTAGATACGCAGTATTTT
V gene: TRBV10-3; D gene: TRBD2; J gene: TRBJ2-1; clone size: few; CDR3 protein: CAIGTSGSGAYNEQFF; CDR3 DNA: TGTGCCATCGGGACTAGCGGGAGTGGGGCCTACAATGAGCAGTTCTTC
V gene: TRBV15; D gene: TRBD2; J gene: TRBJ2-3; clone size: -; CDR3 protein: CATSNTAGGSGTQYF; CDR3 DNA: TGTGCCACCAGCAATACCGCGGGAGGGTCAGGTACGCAGTATTTT
V gene: TRBV5-4; D gene: TRBD2; J gene: TRBJ2-1; clone size: -; CDR3 protein: CASSLGLAGLYNEQFF; CDR3 DNA: TGTGCCAGCAGCTTGGGACTAGCGGGCCTCTACAATGAGCAGTTCTTC
V gene: TRBV6-2/TRBV6-3; D gene: -; J gene: TRBJ1-5; clone size: -; CDR3 protein: CASSFKGDQPQHF; CDR3 DNA: TGTGCCAGCAGTTTTAAAGGGGATCAGCCCCAGCATTTT
V gene: TRBV10-1; D gene: TRBD1; J gene: TRBJ1-2; clone size: -; CDR3 protein: CASITQGGRKSNYGYTF; CDR3 DNA: TGCGCCAGCATAACCCAGGGGGGCAGGAAATCTAACTATGGCTACACCTTC
V gene: TRBV7-2; D gene: -; J gene: TRBJ2-7; clone size: -; CDR3 protein: CASRTTSYEQYF; CDR3 DNA: TGTGCCAGCAGGACGACTAGCTACGAGCAGTACTTC
V gene: TRBV21-1; D gene: -; J gene: TRBJ2-1; clone size: few; CDR3 protein: CASTEGTSGSGQFF; CDR3 DNA: TGTGCCAGCACCGAAGGGACTAGCGGGAGCGGGCAGTTCTTC
V gene: TRBV18; D gene: TRBD1; J gene: TRBJ2-7; clone size: few; CDR3 protein: CASSPSRDRGYEQYF; CDR3 DNA: TGTGCCAGCTCACCGTCGCGGGACAGGGGGTACGAGCAGTACTTC
V gene: TRBV12-3/TRBV12-4; D gene: -; J gene: TRBJ1-5; clone size: -; CDR3 protein: CASSLRGGEPQHF; CDR3 DNA: TGTGCCAGCAGTTTAAGGGGCGGGGAGCCCCAGCATTTT
V gene: TRBV10-3; D gene: -; J gene: TRBJ1-4; clone size: few; CDR3 protein: CAISDERRNEKLFF; CDR3 DNA: TGTGCCATCAGTGACGAGCGACGTAATGAAAAACTGTTTTTT
V gene: TRBV5-4; D gene: TRBD1; J gene: TRBJ1-5; clone size: -; CDR3 protein: CASSRDRDRQPQHF; CDR3 DNA: TGTGCCAGCAGCCGGGACAGGGATCGCCAGCCCCAGCATTTT
V gene: TRBV19; D gene: TRBD1; J gene: TRBJ1-1; clone size: -; CDR3 protein: CASSSTGDTEAFF; CDR3 DNA: TGTGCCAGTAGTTCGACAGGGGACACTGAAGCTTTCTTT
V gene: TRBV13; D gene: -; J gene: TRBJ2-1; clone size: -; CDR3 protein: CASSLRLANTYNEQFF; CDR3 DNA: TGTGCCAGCAGCTTGCGTCTAGCGAACACCTACAATGAGCAGTTCTTC
V gene: TRBV13; D gene: TRBD1; J gene: TRBJ2-2; clone size: -; CDR3 protein: CASSPRAGTGGTGELFF; CDR3 DNA: TGTGCCAGCAGCCCTCGGGCGGGGACAGGGGGCACCGGGGAGCTGTTTTTT
V gene: TRBV7-3; D gene: -; J gene: TRBJ1-1; clone size: few; CDR3 protein: CASSPLPHTEAFF; CDR3 DNA: TGTGCCAGCAGCCCTCTTCCCCACACTGAAGCTTTCTTT
V gene: TRBV27; D gene: -; J gene: TRBJ2-7; clone size: -; CDR3 protein: CASSFTGETYEQYF; CDR3 DNA: TGTGCCAGCAGTTTCACGGGGGAGACCTACGAGCAGTACTTC
V gene: TRBV6-5; D gene: -; J gene: TRBJ1-6; clone size: -; CDR3 protein: CASKVQGSYNSPLHF; CDR3 DNA: TGTGCCAGCAAGGTCCAGGGGTCCTATAATTCACCCCTCCACTTT
V gene: TRBV29-1; D gene: -; J gene: TRBJ2-2; clone size: -; CDR3 protein: CSVGRGTTGELFF; CDR3 DNA: TGCAGCGTAGGGCGGGGGACAACCGGGGAGCTGTTTTTT
V gene: TRBV19; D gene: TRBD2; J gene: TRBJ2-5; clone size: -; CDR3 protein: CASTVAGGEETQYF; CDR3 DNA: TGTGCCAGTACCGTAGCGGGAGGCGAGGAGACCCAGTACTTC
V gene: TRBV7-9; D gene: -; J gene: TRBJ2-1; clone size: -; CDR3 protein: CASSPGRSSYNEQFF; CDR3 DNA: TGTGCCAGCAGCCCCGGCAGGTCTTCCTACAATGAGCAGTTCTTC
V gene: TRBV27; D gene: -; J gene: TRBJ1-4; clone size: -; CDR3 protein: CASSLSRLNEKLFF; CDR3 DNA: TGTGCCAGCAGTTTATCCCGACTAAATGAAAAACTGTTTTTT